A single TCR beta chain is shown here with its context. Germline V gene data show CDR1 as MDHEN and CDR2 as SYDVKM. Deletions cut 8 bases from V and 2 bases from J, with 10 bases between. The CDR3 length is 13 residues. Some clones are missing from TCRdb's copy, which holds only in-frame ones; the method was immunoSEQ multiplex PCR. Of 37,000 or so clones detected, 90% appear once; the ten largest clones hold about an eighth. This sample stems from a study of blood T cell repertoires in COVID-19. Sequencing was carried out using peripheral blood. This sequence was found in a man aged 70 or older with acute or convalescent COVID-19. This chain connects TRBV28 to TRBJ1-5; no clear D. This CDR3 reads CASEVVGNQPQHF. The CDR3 coding sequence is TGTGCCAGCGAGGTCGTTGGCAATCAGCCCCAGCATTTT.